Listed below are T cell receptor beta chains from one sample, sequenced in a study of blood T cell repertoires in COVID-19. Data came from immunoSEQ multiplex PCR; TCRdb stores just in-frame clones and leaves some out. The table includes almost 300,000 clones, roughly 89% detected once. Sample: peripheral blood. These receptors were collected from a woman in her 30s with COVID-19, enrolled during active disease. The CDR3 runs from the conserved cysteine through the conserved F or W. Each record gives: D gene, V gene, clone size, CDR3 protein. The D gene is left open where the match is weak. Some rows have no size entry. The others give once, few or many, or a class for an expanded clone.

D: NA; V: TRBV3-1/TRBV3-2; size: NA; CDR3: CASSQDRTGRQYF
D: NA; V: TRBV24-1; size: NA; CDR3: CATSDPGTGDTQYF
D: NA; V: TRBV9; size: NA; CDR3: CASSARGDGTDTQYF
D: NA; V: TRBV6-6; size: NA; CDR3: CASNDQGGLNSPLHF
D: TRBD1; V: TRBV11-1; size: once; CDR3: CASSSRTGKDTQYF
D: NA; V: TRBV18; size: NA; CDR3: CASSPGRQVTEAFF
D: NA; V: TRBV6-1; size: few; CDR3: CASSEEGQTWGRAQYF
D: TRBD2; V: TRBV30; size: NA; CDR3: CAWSGTSGVGDTQYF
D: NA; V: TRBV5-1; size: NA; CDR3: CASSPDGEPQHF
D: NA; V: TRBV3-1/TRBV3-2; size: NA; CDR3: CASSQGTDRAFF
D: NA; V: TRBV28; size: NA; CDR3: CASSLAGQTNTEAFF
D: NA; V: TRBV2; size: NA; CDR3: CASSEGRSGYNEKLFF
D: TRBD2; V: TRBV25-1; size: NA; CDR3: CASSLEVAGGGETQYF
D: TRBD1; V: TRBV24-1; size: once; CDR3: CATSDFRQGAGGYTF
D: NA; V: TRBV3-1/TRBV3-2; size: NA; CDR3: CASSQDDPWGPNTEAFF
D: NA; V: TRBV4-1; size: NA; CDR3: CASSQRPNYEQYF
D: NA; V: TRBV5-4; size: NA; CDR3: CASSPGGPSGMAQYF
D: NA; V: TRBV7-2; size: NA; CDR3: CASSAEGHGNQPQHF
D: NA; V: TRBV2; size: NA; CDR3: CASSVVLLETQYF
D: NA; V: TRBV28; size: NA; CDR3: CASSSTDFNQPQHF
D: TRBD1; V: TRBV6-5; size: NA; CDR3: CASSYDRQGMNTEAFF
D: NA; V: TRBV12-3/TRBV12-4; size: NA; CDR3: CASRPQSGTEAFF